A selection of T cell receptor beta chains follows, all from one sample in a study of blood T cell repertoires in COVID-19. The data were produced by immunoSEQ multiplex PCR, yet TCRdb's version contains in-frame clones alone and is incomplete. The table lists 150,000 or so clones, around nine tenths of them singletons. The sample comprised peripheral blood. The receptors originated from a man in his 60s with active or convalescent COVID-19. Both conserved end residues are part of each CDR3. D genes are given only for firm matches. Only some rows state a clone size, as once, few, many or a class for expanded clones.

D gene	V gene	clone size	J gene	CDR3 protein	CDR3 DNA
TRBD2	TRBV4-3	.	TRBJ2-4	CASSPRTSGGLAKNIQYF	TGCGCCAGCAGCCCACGGACTAGCGGGGGACTAGCCAAAAACATTCAGTACTTC
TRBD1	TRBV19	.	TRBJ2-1	CATSRKPGQGAGEQFF	TGTGCCACCTCACGGAAACCGGGACAGGGGGCGGGTGAGCAGTTCTTC
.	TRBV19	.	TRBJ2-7	CASSLPGHAGQYF	TGTGCCAGTAGTCTTCCGGGACATGCAGGGCAGTACTTC
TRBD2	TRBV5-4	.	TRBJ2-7	CASSLVPSGRGSYYEQYF	TGTGCCAGCAGCTTGGTACCTAGCGGGAGAGGATCTTACTACGAGCAGTACTTC
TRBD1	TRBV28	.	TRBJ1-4	CASSLRGHGLFF	TGTGCCAGCAGTCTAAGGGGGCACGGACTGTTTTTT
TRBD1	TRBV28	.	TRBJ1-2	CASSLPRWDRASYTF	TGTGCCAGCAGTTTGCCGCGATGGGACAGGGCGAGCTACACCTTC
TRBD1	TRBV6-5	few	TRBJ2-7	CASSYRTGRSYEQYF	TGTGCCAGCAGTTACAGGACAGGGCGATCCTACGAGCAGTACTTC
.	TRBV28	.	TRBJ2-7	CASSPYISPPLYEQYF	TGTGCCAGCAGTCCCTATATTTCACCACCCCTCTACGAGCAGTACTTC
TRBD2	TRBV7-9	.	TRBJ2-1	CASSSKRGPLADDEQFF	TGTGCCAGCAGTTCCAAGCGGGGGCCTCTGGCGGACGATGAGCAGTTCTTC
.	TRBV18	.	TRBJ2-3	CASSPPVEADTQYF	TGTGCCAGCTCACCACCGGTTGAAGCGGATACGCAGTATTTT
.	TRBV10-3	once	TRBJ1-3	CAISERLTGNSGNTIYF	TGTGCCATCAGTGAGCGATTGACTGGCAACTCTGGAAACACCATATATTTT
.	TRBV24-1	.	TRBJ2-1	CATSGGISRSGKNEQFF	TGTGCCACCAGTGGCGGGATCTCCCGGTCAGGCAAAAATGAGCAGTTCTTC
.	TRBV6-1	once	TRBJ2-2	CASSELTGELFF	TGTGCCAGCAGTGAACTCACCGGGGAGCTGTTTTTT
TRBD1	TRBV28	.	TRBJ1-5	CASQQGINQPQHF	TGTGCCAGCCAACAGGGGATTAATCAGCCCCAGCATTTT
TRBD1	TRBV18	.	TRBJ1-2	CASSVGQANYGYTF	TGTGCCAGCTCAGTAGGACAGGCCAACTATGGCTACACCTTC
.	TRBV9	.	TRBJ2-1	CASSVLSGRSDEQFF	TGTGCCAGCAGCGTACTCAGCGGCAGGTCCGATGAGCAGTTCTTC
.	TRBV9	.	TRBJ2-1	CASSVVPWGGPTGNEQFF	TGTGCCAGCAGCGTAGTCCCATGGGGCGGACCCACGGGCAATGAGCAGTTCTTC
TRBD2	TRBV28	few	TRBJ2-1	CASSPSLGGGSGSSYNEQFF	TGTGCCAGCAGCCCTTCCCTTGGGGGAGGGTCCGGGAGCTCCTACAATGAGCAGTTCTTC
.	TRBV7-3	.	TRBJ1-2	CPSRPTGGALPRGYTF	TGTCCCAGCCGCCCGACGGGCGGGGCCCTCCCCCGGGGGTACACCTTC
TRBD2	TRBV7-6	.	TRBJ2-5	CASSFRLAETQYF	TGTGCCAGCAGCTTTCGACTAGCAGAGACCCAGTACTTC
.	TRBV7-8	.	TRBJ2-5	CASSQQGETQYF	TGTGCCAGCAGCCAACAGGGAGAGACCCAGTACTTC
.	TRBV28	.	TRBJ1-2	CASSFRGYGYTF	TGTGCCAGCAGTTTCCGAGGGTATGGCTACACCTTC
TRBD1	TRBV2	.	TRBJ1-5	CASSGDRDQPQHF	TGTGCCAGCAGTGGAGACAGGGATCAGCCCCAGCATTTT
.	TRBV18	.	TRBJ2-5	CASLRRRQETQYF	TGTGCCAGCTTGAGACGGAGGCAAGAGACCCAGTACTTC
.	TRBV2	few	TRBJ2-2	CASSGTGGGELFF	TGTGCCAGCAGTGGGACTGGTGGTGGGGAGCTGTTTTTT
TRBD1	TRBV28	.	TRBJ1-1	CASTKPPTGRAFF	TGTGCCAGCACCAAACCCCCGACAGGGAGAGCTTTCTTT
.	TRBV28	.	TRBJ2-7	CASTSPSLEQYF	TGTGCCAGCACCTCCCCCTCCCTTGAGCAGTACTTC
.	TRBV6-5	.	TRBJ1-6	CASSYSGANNSPLHF	TGTGCCAGCAGTTACTCGGGGGCCAATAATTCACCCCTCCACTTT
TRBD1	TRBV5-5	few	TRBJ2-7	CASSPGTGFYEQYF	TGTGCCAGCAGCCCCGGGACAGGGTTTTACGAGCAGTACTTC